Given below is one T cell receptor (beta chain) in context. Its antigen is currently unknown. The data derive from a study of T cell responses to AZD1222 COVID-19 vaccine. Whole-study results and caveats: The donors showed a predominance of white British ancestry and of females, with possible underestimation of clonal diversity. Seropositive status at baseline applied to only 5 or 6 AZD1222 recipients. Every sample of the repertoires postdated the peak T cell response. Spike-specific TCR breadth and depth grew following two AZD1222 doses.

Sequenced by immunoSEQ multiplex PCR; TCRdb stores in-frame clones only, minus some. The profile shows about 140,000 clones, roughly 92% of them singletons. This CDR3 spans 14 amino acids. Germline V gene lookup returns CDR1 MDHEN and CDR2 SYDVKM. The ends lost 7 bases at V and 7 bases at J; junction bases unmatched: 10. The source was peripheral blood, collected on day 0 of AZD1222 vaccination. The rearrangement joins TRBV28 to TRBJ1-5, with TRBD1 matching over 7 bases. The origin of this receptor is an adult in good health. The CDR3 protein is CASTARQGGQPQHF. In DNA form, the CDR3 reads TGTGCCAGCACTGCTCGACAGGGAGGGCAGCCCCAGCATTTT.